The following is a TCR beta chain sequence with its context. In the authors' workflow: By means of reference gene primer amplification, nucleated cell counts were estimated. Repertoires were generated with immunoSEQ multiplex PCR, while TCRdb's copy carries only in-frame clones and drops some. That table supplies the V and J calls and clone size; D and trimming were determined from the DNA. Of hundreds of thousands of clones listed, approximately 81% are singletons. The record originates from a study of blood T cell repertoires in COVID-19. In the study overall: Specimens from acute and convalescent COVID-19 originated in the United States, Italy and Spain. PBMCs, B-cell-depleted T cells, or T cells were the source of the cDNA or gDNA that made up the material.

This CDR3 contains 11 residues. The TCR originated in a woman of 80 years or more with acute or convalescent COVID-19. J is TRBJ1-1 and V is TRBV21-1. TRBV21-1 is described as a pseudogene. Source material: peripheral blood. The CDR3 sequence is CASSTNAKAFF. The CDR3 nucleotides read TGTGCCAGCAGCACTAATGCAAAAGCTTTCTTT.